The 21 T cell receptor beta chains below all came from one sample that was sequenced in a study of spatial heterogeneity in lung cancer. These TCRs are of unknown antigen specificity. The sample's time point: sample taken at primary tumor resection. Findings and limits, study-wide: Expanded alpha and beta TCR counts within tumors tracked tumor mutation counts.

TCRdb reanalysed the 5' RACE reads using MiXCR and keeps one entry per CDR3 protein. The top ten hold over 10% of the sample, which has approximately 11,000 distinct CDR3 sequences, around 5.2% seen once. The sample here was lung tumor tissue, taken at surgery. The receptors were gathered from a male donor with early-stage non-small cell lung cancer.

This clonotype was recorded many times. This beta chain was picked up by a library intended for alpha chains and is off target, so its count carries little meaning. V usage is TRBV10-1 and J usage is TRBJ2-3; 12 bases match TRBD2. The CDR3 runs to 14 residues. J lost 5 bases, V lost 6 bases, and 3 bases had no gene match. Germline values: CDR1 WNHNN, CDR2 SYGVQD (reference sequence). CDR3 bases: TGCGCCAGCAGCCCGGGACTAGCGGGAGATACGCAGTATTTT. Its protein product is CASSPGLAGDTQYF.

Ten or more counts support this clonotype. This beta chain is a stray sequence in a library constructed for alpha chains; its clone size is not meaningful. V usage is TRBV28 and J usage is TRBJ1-1; D gene uncertain. The CDR3 loop spans 11 amino acids. In germline, CDR1 is MDHEN, CDR2 SYDVKM. V was clipped by 7 bases and J by 0 bases, with 3 bases between them. CDR3 protein: CASTMNTEAFF. CDR3 DNA sequence: TGTGCCAGCACAATGAACACTGAAGCTTTCTTT.

This clonotype was found a few times. The library was designed around alpha chains, so this beta chain is a stray read whose abundance carries little weight. The chain is built from TRBV5-1 and TRBJ1-2; D perhaps matches TRBD1 (5 bases). Germline values: CDR1 SGHRS, CDR2 YFSETQ. The CDR3 is 15 residues long. The V and J ends lost 4 bases and 0 bases respectively, with 13 bases between them. CDR3 loop: CASSRGATANYGYTF. The CDR3 nucleotides read TGCGCCAGCAGCCGCGGAGCGACAGCTAACTATGGCTACACCTTC.

This clonotype was observed many times. This beta chain is a stray read from a library made for alpha chains; its abundance is not meaningful. The chain couples TRBV6-1 to TRBJ2-2; 10 positions agree with TRBD2. The CDR3 loop spans 15 amino acids. Trimming cost V 6 bases and J 6 bases; bases outside gene matches: 7. CDR1 and CDR2 from the germline V gene are MNHNS and SASEGT. The DNA of the CDR3 is TGTGCCAGCAGATCGTCTAGCGGGAGCCCCGGGGAGCTGTTTTTT. Translating it yields CASRSSSGSPGELFF.

To note about this clonotype: Since a much larger clone is just one base distant, this may be a read error. The CDR3 carries no conserved terminal phenylalanine or tryptophan, so it likely arises from a read error. This beta chain lies outside the target of a library built for alpha chains; its clone size means little. The chain has TRBV7-3 and TRBJ1-1, with a possible D match to TRBD1 (6 bases). The germline V gene encodes CDR1 SGHTA and CDR2 FQGTGA. Trimming removed 2 bases at V and 5 bases at J, with 15 bases between. The CDR3 runs 15 residues. Here the CDR3 reads CASSLDAGAATEAFS. The CDR3 region has the DNA TGTGCCAGCAGCTTAGATGCGGGGGCAGCGACTGAAGCTTTCTCT.

This clonotype was recorded many times. Because the library targeted alpha chains, this beta chain is an off-target read whose size means little. The rearrangement uses TRBV18 and TRBJ2-5; a weak D match, TRBD2 (5 bases). Per the germline V gene, CDR1 is KGHSH and CDR2 is LQKENI. CDR3 length: 13 amino acids. The ends were cut back, 6 bases at V and 1 base at J, with 9 bases in the middle. The DNA for the CDR3 is TGTGCCAGCTCTCAGAGGGCCCAAGAGACCCAGTACTTC. This gives the protein CASSQRAQETQYF.

This clonotype showed up many times. This beta chain represents an off-target read in a library built for alpha chains; its size is of limited meaning. V gene TRBV20-1 combines with J gene TRBJ2-1, with 8 bases fitting TRBD2. J was trimmed by 5 bases and V by 6 bases; bases with no gene match: 9. This CDR3 spans 14 amino acids. CDR1 and CDR2 from the germline V gene are DFQATT and SNEGSKA (reference sequence). Here the CDR3 reads CSAFKAGVDNEQFF. As DNA, the CDR3 is TGCAGTGCATTCAAAGCGGGAGTTGACAATGAGCAGTTCTTC.

At least ten counts were recorded for this clonotype. With the library built for alpha chains, this beta chain is off target and its frequency is not meaningful. The chain joins TRBV5-1 to TRBJ2-1, with D possibly matching TRBD2 (5 bases). Between the trimmed V and J ends, which lost 2 bases and 2 bases, there was a span of 11 bases. CDR1 SGHRS and CDR2 YFSETQ come from the germline V gene. The CDR3 is 15 amino acids. The CDR3 bases are TGCGCCAGCAGCTTTTCGCAGGAGGCCTACAATGAGCAGTTCTTC. Residues: CASSFSQEAYNEQFF.

This clonotype was seen ten or more times. This beta chain is a stray sequence in a library constructed for alpha chains; its clone size is not meaningful. This sequence joins TRBV11-2 and TRBJ2-1, with TRBD2 matching over 7 bases. The V gene's germline CDR1 is SGHAT and CDR2 FQNNGV. Trimming took 8 bases from V and 2 from J; bases not matched to a gene: 6. The CDR3 covers 14 residues. CDR3 region: CASRGGLAYNEQFF. The CDR3 nucleotides are TGTGCCAGCCGCGGGGGACTCGCCTACAATGAGCAGTTCTTC. The full variable domain, completed using reference TRBV11-2 and TRBJ2-1, is EAGVAQSPRYKIIEKRQSVAFWCNPISGHATLYWYQQILGQGPKLLIQFQNNGVVDDSQLPKDRFSAERLKGVDSTLKIQPAKLEDSAVYLCASRGGLAYNEQFFGPGTRLTVL.

This clonotype was observed many times. The library was designed around alpha chains, so this beta chain is a stray read whose abundance carries little weight. The V call is TRBV20-1, the J call TRBJ1-2; TRBD1 is a possible D gene (5 bases). Per the germline V gene, CDR1 is DFQATT and CDR2 is SNEGSKA (reference sequence). The CDR3 covers 14 residues. Trimming pared 0 bases from V and 0 bases from J, leaving 8 bases between. The CDR3 DNA is TGCAGTGCTAGAGATCAGGGATCTAACTATGGCTACACCTTC. Protein product: CSARDQGSNYGYTF.

Many counts were recorded for this clonotype. This beta chain is an unintended read in a library built for alpha chains; its size means little. The V call is TRBV28, the J call TRBJ2-2; 7 bases line up with TRBD1. Per the germline V gene, CDR1 is MDHEN and CDR2 is SYDVKM. This CDR3 contains 14 residues. After removal of 4 bases from V and 7 bases from J, the junction contained 6 bases not matched to a gene. CDR3 DNA sequence: TGTGCCAGCAGTTCCGGGACAGCGTACGGGGAGCTGTTTTTT. It encodes CASSSGTAYGELFF.

This clonotype was seen many times. Being off target in a library aimed at alpha chains, this beta chain has a size of little meaning. The chain uses TRBV10-3 and TRBJ1-1, with 7 bases lining up with TRBD1. Germline trimming cut 5 bases from V and 1 base from J; bases unmatched to any gene: 4. This CDR3 has 14 residues. The germline gives CDR1 ENHRY, CDR2 SYGVKD. CDR3 coding DNA: TGTGCCATCAGTAGAACAGGGGCGAACACTGAAGCTTTCTTT. Its protein product is CAISRTGANTEAFF.

Judged by abundance, this clonotype is medium-sized. This beta chain is an off-target read within a library intended for alpha chains, so its frequency means little. This chain connects TRBV6-2 or TRBV6-3 to TRBJ1-5; D gene unclear. The germline V gene has CDR1 MNHEY and CDR2 SVGEGT. This CDR3 has 13 amino acids. The V gene lost 2 bases and the J gene lost 6 bases, with 8 bases spanning the gap. CDR3 sequence: CASSYGSGQPQHF. Here the CDR3 DNA reads TGTGCCAGCAGTTACGGGTCGGGTCAGCCCCAGCATTTT.

This clonotype has at least ten counts. Since the library was made to target alpha chains, this beta chain is a stray read and its abundance is not meaningful. The chain is built from TRBV10-2 and TRBJ1-2; D gene ambiguous. Per the germline V gene, CDR1 is WSHSY and CDR2 is SAAADI. The V end was cut by 3 bases, the J end by 3 bases, with 8 bases between. The CDR3 runs 13 residues. The CDR3 nucleotides are TGCGCCAGCAGTGAAGGGAACTACTATGGCTACACCTTC. Amino acids: CASSEGNYYGYTF.

This clonotype has ten or more counts. This beta chain appears as a stray read in a library generated for alpha chains; its size is not informative. V is TRBV20-1 and J is TRBJ1-1; no clear D. Germline-derived CDR1 and CDR2 are DFQATT and SNEGSKA (reference sequence). This CDR3 has 15 amino acids. V shed 4 bases and J shed 0 bases, with 15 bases lying between them. The CDR3 here is CSATTGVSLNTEAFF. In nucleotides, the CDR3 is TGCAGTGCTACTACTGGAGTCTCCCTGAACACTGAAGCTTTCTTT.

This clonotype was observed at least ten times. A library made for alpha chains picked up this beta chain off target, so its size means little. The rearrangement uses TRBV7-2 and TRBJ2-5; D is unresolved. The CDR3 length is 14 residues. From germline, CDR1 is SGHTA and CDR2 FQGNSA. V was clipped by 1 base and J by 4 bases, with 10 bases between them. Here the CDR3 DNA reads TGTGCCAGCAGCTTAGGGGGAAAAGGAGAGACCCAGTACTTC. Translation gives CASSLGGKGETQYF.

This clonotype was counted at least ten times. This beta chain appears as a stray read in a library generated for alpha chains; its size is not informative. The gene calls are TRBV12-3 or TRBV12-4 and TRBJ2-2, with unresolved D. The CDR3 is made up of 13 amino acids. Trimming took 5 bases from V and 4 from J, leaving 8 bases between them. CDR3 DNA sequence: TGTGCCAGCAGTCTGGGTCTCACCGGGGAGCTGTTTTTT. It encodes CASSLGLTGELFF.

This clonotype was detected many times. A library prepared for alpha chains yielded this beta chain as an off-target read; its size is of little meaning. V gene TRBV7-2 combines with J gene TRBJ2-1; D perhaps matches TRBD1 (6 bases). The CDR3 is made up of 15 amino acids. The V end was cut by 6 bases, the J end by 7 bases, with 19 bases between. Germline assignment: CDR1 SGHTA and CDR2 FQGNSA. CDR3 in amino acids: CASSFNAAQGNEQFF. CDR3 coding DNA: TGTGCCAGCAGTTTCAATGCGGCCCAGGGGAATGAGCAGTTCTTC. The variable domain in full, completed from reference TRBV7-2 and TRBJ2-1, reads GAGVSQSPSNKVTEKGKDVELRCDPISGHTALYWYRQSLGQGLEFLIYFQGNSAPDKSGLPSDRFSAERTGGSVSTLTIQRTQQEDSAVYLCASSFNAAQGNEQFFGPGTRLTVL.

This clonotype was counted ten times or more. The library was prepared for alpha chains; this beta chain is a stray read, so its frequency means little. The chain employs TRBV11-2 and TRBJ2-5; D not resolved. Germline V gene sequence: CDR1 SGHAT, CDR2 FQNNGV. CDR3 size: 12 residues. With 1 base removed from V and 4 bases from J, the gap between germline ends came to 4 bases. The CDR3 spells CASSLARETQYF. Written as DNA, the CDR3 is TGTGCCAGCAGCTTAGCACGAGAGACCCAGTACTTC.

This clonotype was detected many times. This beta chain slipped into a library made for alpha chains as a stray read, so its size is not meaningful. This rearrangement joins TRBV20-1 to TRBJ2-7; maybe TRBD2 (6 bases). The germline V gene has CDR1 DFQATT and CDR2 SNEGSKA (reference sequence). This CDR3 is built from 15 residues. Trimming cost V 0 bases and J 2 bases, with 14 bases left between them. CDR3 nucleotide sequence: TGCAGTGCTAGAGAGGATGGCGGCGGGGCCTACGAGCAGTACTTC. It codes for CSAREDGGGAYEQYF.

This clonotype was recorded at least ten times. This beta chain appears as a stray read in a library generated for alpha chains; its size is not informative. V is TRBV10-3 and J is TRBJ2-7; D is unclear. CDR3 length: 14 amino acids. Germline V gene lookup returns CDR1 ENHRY and CDR2 SYGVKD. Trimming removed 0 bases at V and 2 bases at J, with 8 bases between. The CDR3 nucleotides read TGTGCCATCAGTGAGTCGTTCCAGCCCTACGAGCAGTACTTC. Translating it yields CAISESFQPYEQYF.